This is a list of T cell receptor beta chains from one sample in a study of CD8 T cells in ankylosing spondylitis. Each CDR3 protein gets one entry after TCRdb re-called the 5' RACE reads with MiXCR. This table holds some 120,000 distinct CDR3 sequences, approximately 14% found once. The sequenced material came from blood, either unsorted or a sorted T cell fraction (not recorded which). All receptors derive from a female donor with ankylosing spondylitis or in good health (not recorded which). Each CDR3 is given with its conserved first and last residue. The order of the fields is J gene, D gene, clone size, V gene, CDR3 DNA, CDR3 protein. D genes are given only for firm matches. Only some rows state a clone size, as once, few, many or a class for expanded clones.

>TRBJ2-5|-|-|TRBV7-8
TGTGCCAGCAGCCACAGGACTGGCCAAGAGACCCAGTACTTC
CASSHRTGQETQYF
>TRBJ2-2|-|many|TRBV12-3/TRBV12-4
TGTGCCAGCAGTTCCAACACCGGGGAGCTGTTTTTT
CASSSNTGELFF
>TRBJ1-6|TRBD1|many|TRBV7-2
TGTGCCAGCAGCAGGGACAGGGCAGTTGGTAATTCACCCCTCCACTTT
CASSRDRAVGNSPLHF
>TRBJ2-1|TRBD1|many|TRBV20-1
TGCAGTGCTCCGGACGACAGGGGGTTGAATGAGCAGTTCTTC
CSAPDDRGLNEQFF
>TRBJ2-4|-|-|TRBV18
TGTGCCAGCTCACGAGGCGAAATAGCGCTAGCCAAAAACAGTCAGTACTTC
CASSRGEIALAKNSQYF
>TRBJ2-5|-|few|TRBV20-1
TGCAGTGCTAGAGAAGCCGCGCTAGCCCAGTACTTC
CSAREAALAQYF
>TRBJ2-7|-|-|TRBV19
TGTGCCAGTAGGCCTAGCGACAGCTCCTACGAGCAGTACTTC
CASRPSDSSYEQYF
>TRBJ1-4|TRBD1|many|TRBV6-1
TGTGCCAGCCGCCGGGACAGGAGTAATGAAAAACTGTTTTTT
CASRRDRSNEKLFF
>TRBJ2-1|TRBD2|few|TRBV20-1
TGCAGTGCTAGAGATCGGGACTACTCCTACAATGAGCAGTTCTTC
CSARDRDYSYNEQFF
>TRBJ2-3|TRBD1|many|TRBV29-1
TGCAGCGTTTACCGGGACAGAAGCTCAGATACGCAGTATTTT
CSVYRDRSSDTQYF
>TRBJ2-1|TRBD1|-|TRBV5-1
TGCGCCAGCAGCCCAGGACAGGGGATGGGTGAACAGTTCTTC
CASSPGQGMGEQFF